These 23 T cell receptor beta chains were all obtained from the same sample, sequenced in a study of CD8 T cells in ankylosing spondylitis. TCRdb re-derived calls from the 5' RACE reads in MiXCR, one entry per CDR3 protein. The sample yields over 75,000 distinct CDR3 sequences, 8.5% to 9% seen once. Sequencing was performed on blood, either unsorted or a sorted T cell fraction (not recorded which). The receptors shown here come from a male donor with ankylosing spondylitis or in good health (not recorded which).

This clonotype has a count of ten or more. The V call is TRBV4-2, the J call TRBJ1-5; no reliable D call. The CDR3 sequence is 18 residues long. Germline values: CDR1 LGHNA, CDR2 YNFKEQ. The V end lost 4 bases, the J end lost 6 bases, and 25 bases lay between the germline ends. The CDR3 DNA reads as TGTGCCAGCAGCCCCTCGGGGTCGGCATACGGAGGAGGTCAGCCCCAGCATTTT. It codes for CASSPSGSAYGGGQPQHF.

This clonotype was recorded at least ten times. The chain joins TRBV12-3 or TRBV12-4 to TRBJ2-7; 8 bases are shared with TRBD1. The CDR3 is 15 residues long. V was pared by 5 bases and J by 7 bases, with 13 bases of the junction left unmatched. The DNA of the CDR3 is TGTGCCAGCAGTCCTTCGGGACAGGTCCAGGGGGAGCAGTACTTC. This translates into CASSPSGQVQGEQYF.

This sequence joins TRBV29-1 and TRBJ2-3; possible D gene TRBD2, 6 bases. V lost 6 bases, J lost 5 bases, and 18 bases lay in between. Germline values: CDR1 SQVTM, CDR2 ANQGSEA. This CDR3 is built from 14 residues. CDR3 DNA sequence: TGCAGCGTACATGGCGGGGCCACGGGAGATACGCAGTATTTT. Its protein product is CSVHGGATGDTQYF.

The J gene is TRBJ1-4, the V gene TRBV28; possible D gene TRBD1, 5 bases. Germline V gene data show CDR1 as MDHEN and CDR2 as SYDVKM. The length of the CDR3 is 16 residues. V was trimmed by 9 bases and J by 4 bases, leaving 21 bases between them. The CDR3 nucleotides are TGTGCCAGTCGTTCAAGGGGTGGGGAACTTAATGAAAAACTGTTTTTT. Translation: CASRSRGGELNEKLFF.

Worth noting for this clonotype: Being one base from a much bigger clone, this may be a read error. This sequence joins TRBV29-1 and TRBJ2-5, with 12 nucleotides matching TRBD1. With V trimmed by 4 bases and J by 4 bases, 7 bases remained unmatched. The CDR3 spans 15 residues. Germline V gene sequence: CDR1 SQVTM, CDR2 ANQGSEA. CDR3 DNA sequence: TGCAGCGTTGCACCGGGACAGGGGGCCTTAGAGACCCAGTACTTC. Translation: CSVAPGQGALETQYF.

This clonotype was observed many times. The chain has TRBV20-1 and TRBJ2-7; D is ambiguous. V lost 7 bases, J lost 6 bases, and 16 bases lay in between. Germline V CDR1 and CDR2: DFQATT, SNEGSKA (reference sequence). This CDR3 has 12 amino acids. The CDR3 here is CSVHKFSAEQYF. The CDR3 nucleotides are TGCAGTGTTCATAAATTCTCGGCCGAGCAGTACTTC.

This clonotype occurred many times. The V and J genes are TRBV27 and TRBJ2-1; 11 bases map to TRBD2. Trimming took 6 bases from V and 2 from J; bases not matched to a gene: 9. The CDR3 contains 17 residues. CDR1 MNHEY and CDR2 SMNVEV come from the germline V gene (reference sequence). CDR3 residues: CASRQGTSGLTYNEQFF. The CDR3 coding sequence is TGTGCCAGCAGACAAGGGACTAGCGGACTGACCTACAATGAGCAGTTCTTC.

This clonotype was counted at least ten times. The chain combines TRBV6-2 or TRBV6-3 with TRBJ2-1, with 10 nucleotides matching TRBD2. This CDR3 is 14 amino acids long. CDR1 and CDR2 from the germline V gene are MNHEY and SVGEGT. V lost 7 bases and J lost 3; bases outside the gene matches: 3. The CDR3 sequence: CASIPSGGYNEQFF. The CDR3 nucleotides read TGTGCCAGCATCCCTAGCGGGGGCTACAATGAGCAGTTCTTC.

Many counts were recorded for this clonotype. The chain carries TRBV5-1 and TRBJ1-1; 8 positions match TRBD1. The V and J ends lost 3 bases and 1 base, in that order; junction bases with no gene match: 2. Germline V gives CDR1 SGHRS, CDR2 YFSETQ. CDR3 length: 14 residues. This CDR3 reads CASSSGQANTEAFF. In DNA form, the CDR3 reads TGCGCCAGCAGCTCGGGACAGGCGAACACTGAAGCTTTCTTT.

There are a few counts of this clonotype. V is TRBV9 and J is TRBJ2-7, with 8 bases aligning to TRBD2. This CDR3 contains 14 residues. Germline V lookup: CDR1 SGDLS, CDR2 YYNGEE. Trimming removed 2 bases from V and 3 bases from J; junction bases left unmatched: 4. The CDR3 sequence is CASSVEAGDYEQYF. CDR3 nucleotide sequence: TGTGCCAGCAGCGTGGAAGCGGGGGACTACGAGCAGTACTTC.

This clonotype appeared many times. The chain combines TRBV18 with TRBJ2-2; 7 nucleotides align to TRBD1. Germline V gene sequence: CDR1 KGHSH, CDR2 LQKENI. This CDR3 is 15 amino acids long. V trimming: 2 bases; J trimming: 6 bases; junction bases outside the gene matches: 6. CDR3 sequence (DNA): TGTGCCAGCTCACCATCCGGGACAGCACCCGGGGAGCTGTTTTTT. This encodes CASSPSGTAPGELFF.

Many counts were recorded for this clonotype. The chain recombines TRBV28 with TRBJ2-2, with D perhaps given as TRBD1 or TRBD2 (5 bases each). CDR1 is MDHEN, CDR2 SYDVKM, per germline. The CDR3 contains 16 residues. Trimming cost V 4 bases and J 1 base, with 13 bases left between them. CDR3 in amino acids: CASSSSGTVNTGELFF. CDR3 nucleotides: TGTGCCAGCAGTTCCTCCGGGACGGTGAACACCGGGGAGCTGTTTTTT.

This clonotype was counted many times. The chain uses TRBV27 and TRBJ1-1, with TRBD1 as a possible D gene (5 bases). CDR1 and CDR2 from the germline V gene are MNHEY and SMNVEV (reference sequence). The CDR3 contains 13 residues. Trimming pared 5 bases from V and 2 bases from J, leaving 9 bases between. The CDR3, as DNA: TGTGCCAGCAGTGCCAGGGTCAACACTGAAGCTTTCTTT. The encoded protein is CASSARVNTEAFF.

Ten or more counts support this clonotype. CDR3 sequence (DNA): TGTGCCAGCAGTTTATCGGGGTGGGGTGAGACCCAGTACTTC. Protein sequence: CASSLSGWGETQYF. The chain joins TRBV12-3 or TRBV12-4 to TRBJ2-5; D is possibly TRBD2 (5 bases). The ends were cut back, 2 bases at V and 5 bases at J, with 12 bases in the middle. This CDR3 contains 14 residues.

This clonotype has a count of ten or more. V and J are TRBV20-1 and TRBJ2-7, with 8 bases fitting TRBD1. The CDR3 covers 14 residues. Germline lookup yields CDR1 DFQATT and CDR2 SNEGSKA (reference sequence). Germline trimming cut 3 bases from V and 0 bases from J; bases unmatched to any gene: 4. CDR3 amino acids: CSARGQESSYEQYF. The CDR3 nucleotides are TGCAGTGCTAGGGGACAGGAGAGCTCCTACGAGCAGTACTTC.

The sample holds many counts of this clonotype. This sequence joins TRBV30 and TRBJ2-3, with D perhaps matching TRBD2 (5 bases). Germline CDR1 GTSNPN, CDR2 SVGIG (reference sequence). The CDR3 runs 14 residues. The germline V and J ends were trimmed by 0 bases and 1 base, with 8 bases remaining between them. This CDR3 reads CAWSVNSGTDTQYF. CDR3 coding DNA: TGTGCCTGGAGTGTTAATAGCGGCACAGATACGCAGTATTTT.

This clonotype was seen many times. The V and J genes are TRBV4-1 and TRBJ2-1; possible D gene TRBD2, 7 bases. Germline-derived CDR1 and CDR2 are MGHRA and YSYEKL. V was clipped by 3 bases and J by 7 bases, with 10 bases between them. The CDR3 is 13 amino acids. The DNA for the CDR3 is TGCGCCAGCAGCCACGGGGGGCAAAATGAGCAGTTCTTC. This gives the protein CASSHGGQNEQFF.

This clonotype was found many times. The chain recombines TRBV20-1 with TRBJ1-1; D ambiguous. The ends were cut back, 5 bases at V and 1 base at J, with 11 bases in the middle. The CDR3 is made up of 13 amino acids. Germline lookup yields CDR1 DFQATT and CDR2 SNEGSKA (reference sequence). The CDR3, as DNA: TGCAGTGCTGGCGTCCCACCGAACACTGAAGCTTTCTTT. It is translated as CSAGVPPNTEAFF.

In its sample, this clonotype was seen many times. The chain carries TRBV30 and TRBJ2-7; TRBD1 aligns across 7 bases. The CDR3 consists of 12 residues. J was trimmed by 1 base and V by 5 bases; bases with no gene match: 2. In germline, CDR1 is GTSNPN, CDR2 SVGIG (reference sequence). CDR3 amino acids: CAWRTGSYEQYF. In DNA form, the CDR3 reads TGTGCCTGGCGGACAGGTTCCTACGAGCAGTACTTC. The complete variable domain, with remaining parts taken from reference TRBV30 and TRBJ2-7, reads SQTIHQWPATLVQPVGSPLSLECTVEGTSNPNLYWYRQAAGRGLQLLFYSVGIGQISSEVPQNLSASRPQDRQFILSSKKLLLSDSGFYLCAWRTGSYEQYFGPGTRLTVT.

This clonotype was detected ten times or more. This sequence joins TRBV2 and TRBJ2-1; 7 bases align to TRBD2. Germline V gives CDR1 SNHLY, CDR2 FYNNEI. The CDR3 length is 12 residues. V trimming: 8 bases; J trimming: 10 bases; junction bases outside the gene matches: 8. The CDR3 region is CASRSSGGEQFF. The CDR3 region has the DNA TGTGCCAGCCGCTCTTCCGGGGGGGAGCAGTTCTTC.

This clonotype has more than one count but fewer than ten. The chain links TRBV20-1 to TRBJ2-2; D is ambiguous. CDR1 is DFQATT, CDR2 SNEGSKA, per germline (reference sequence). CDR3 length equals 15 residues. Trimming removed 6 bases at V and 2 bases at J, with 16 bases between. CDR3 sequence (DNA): TGCAGTGCAACCGCTTTAGGCCGTAACACCGGGGAGCTGTTTTTT. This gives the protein CSATALGRNTGELFF.

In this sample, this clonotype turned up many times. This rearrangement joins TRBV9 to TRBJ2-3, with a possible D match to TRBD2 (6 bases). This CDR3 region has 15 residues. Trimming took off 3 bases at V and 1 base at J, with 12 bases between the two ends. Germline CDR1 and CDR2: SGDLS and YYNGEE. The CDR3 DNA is TGTGCCAGCAGCGGATCATCGGGGGGCACAGATACGCAGTATTTT. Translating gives CASSGSSGGTDTQYF.

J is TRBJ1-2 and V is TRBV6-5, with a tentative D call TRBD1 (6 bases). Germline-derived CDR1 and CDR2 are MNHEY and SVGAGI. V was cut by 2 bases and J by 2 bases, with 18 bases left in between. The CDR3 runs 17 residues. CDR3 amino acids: CASSYVGGAPDNYGYTF. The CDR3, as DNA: TGTGCCAGCAGTTACGTGGGGGGCGCGCCCGACAACTATGGCTACACCTTC.